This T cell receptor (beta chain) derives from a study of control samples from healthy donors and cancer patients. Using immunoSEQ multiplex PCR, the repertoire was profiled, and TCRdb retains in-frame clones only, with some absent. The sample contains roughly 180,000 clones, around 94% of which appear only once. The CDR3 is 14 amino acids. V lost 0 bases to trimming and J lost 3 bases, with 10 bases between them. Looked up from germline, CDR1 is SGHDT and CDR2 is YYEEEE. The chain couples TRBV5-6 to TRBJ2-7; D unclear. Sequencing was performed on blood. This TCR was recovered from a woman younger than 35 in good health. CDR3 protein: CASSLGGVDYEQYF. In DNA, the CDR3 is TGTGCCAGCAGCTTGGGTGGGGTTGACTACGAGCAGTACTTC. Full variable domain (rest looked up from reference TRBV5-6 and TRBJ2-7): DAGVTQSPTHLIKTRGQQVTLRCSPKSGHDTVSWYQQALGQGPQFIFQYYEEEERQRGNFPDRFSGHQFPNYSSELNVNALLLGDSALYLCASSLGGVDYEQYFGPGTRLTVT.